The 10 T cell receptor beta chains in this list originate from one sample, sequenced in a study of early T cells in non-severe SARS-CoV-2 infection. A single record per CDR3 protein comes from TCRdb applying MiXCR to the 5' RACE reads. Counted here are 53,000 or so distinct CDR3 sequences, about 7.8% occurring once; the ten biggest clones make up 4.5% to 7%. Sequenced: whole blood. These TCRs come from an adult who was a healthcare worker with PCR-confirmed SARS-CoV-2 infection or an uninfected control (not recorded which).

This clonotype was observed a handful of times. V usage is TRBV5-1 and J usage is TRBJ1-4; the D gene is possibly TRBD1 (6 bases). CDR1 is SGHRS, CDR2 YFSETQ, per germline. The CDR3 spans 16 residues. The ends were cut back, 0 bases at V and 0 bases at J, with 9 bases in the middle. The DNA of the CDR3 is TGCGCCAGCAGCTTGGGGGACACCGCAACTAATGAAAAACTGTTTTTT. Amino acids: CASSLGDTATNEKLFF.

The table lists this clonotype with many counts. The chain employs TRBV20-1 and TRBJ2-1; 7 bases align to TRBD2. The trim removed 0 bases at V and 1 base at J, leaving 6 bases unmatched. Per the germline V gene, CDR1 is DFQATT and CDR2 is SNEGSKA (reference sequence). This CDR3 spans 16 amino acids. The DNA for the CDR3 is TGCAGTGCTAGAGATATCCCTAGCGGTTCCTACAATGAGCAGTTCTTC. It is translated as CSARDIPSGSYNEQFF.

In its sample, this clonotype was seen a few times. This sequence joins TRBV20-1 and TRBJ2-2, with 10 nucleotides matching TRBD2. V shed 4 bases, J shed 6 bases, and the junction held 5 bases outside the gene matches. Germline CDR1 DFQATT, CDR2 SNEGSKA (reference sequence). The CDR3 extends over 14 amino acids. The CDR3 nucleotides read TGCAGTGCTATTTTAGCGGGGGGACCCGGGGAGCTGTTTTTT. Translating gives CSAILAGGPGELFF.

The chain carries TRBV28 and TRBJ2-7; D tentatively fits TRBD1 or TRBD2 (5 bases each). This CDR3 is 14 amino acids long. Per germline, CDR1 MDHEN and CDR2 SYDVKM. V was shortened by 4 bases and J by 2 bases, with 12 bases between the two germline ends. The CDR3 DNA reads as TGTGCCAGCAGTTATGGGACGGCGGCCTACGAGCAGTACTTC. Translated: CASSYGTAAYEQYF.

There are many counts of this clonotype. The CDR3 nucleotides are TGTGCCAGCACGACAGGGGGCACAAGGAGTTCCTACTACGAGCAGTACTTC. Protein sequence: CASTTGGTRSSYYEQYF. This rearrangement joins TRBV28 to TRBJ2-7, with TRBD1 matching over 10 bases. CDR1 is MDHEN, CDR2 SYDVKM, per germline. CDR3 length: 17 amino acids. V trimming: 7 bases; J trimming: 3 bases; junction bases outside the gene matches: 15.

This clonotype is categorized as medium-sized. The V and J genes are TRBV12-3 or TRBV12-4 and TRBJ1-5; perhaps TRBD1 as D (6 bases). The V gene lost 2 bases and the J gene lost 6 bases, with 11 bases spanning the gap. The CDR3 extends over 14 amino acids. The CDR3 DNA follows: TGTGCCAGCAGTTTAACAGGGTGGGGTCAGCCCCAGCATTTT. Translating it yields CASSLTGWGQPQHF.

The table lists this clonotype with many counts. The chain couples TRBV11-2 to TRBJ2-1; weak D call: TRBD1 (5 bases). The CDR3 is 19 amino acids. Germline loops: CDR1 SGHAT, CDR2 FQNNGV. V lost 6 bases, J lost 1 base, and 25 bases lay in between. CDR3 DNA sequence: TGTGCCAGCAGACCCTTCCATCTACCCCGCCAGGGATCCTACAATGAGCAGTTCTTC. Its translation is CASRPFHLPRQGSYNEQFF.

The CDR3 spells CSARDLTGGGSGANVLTF. As DNA, the CDR3 is TGCAGTGCTAGAGATCTTACAGGGGGTGGCTCTGGGGCCAACGTCCTGACTTTC. The chain employs TRBV20-1 and TRBJ2-6; 8 bases align to TRBD1. Germline CDR1 and CDR2: DFQATT and SNEGSKA (reference sequence). CDR3 length equals 18 residues. J was trimmed by 0 bases and V by 0 bases; bases with no gene match: 7.

This clonotype was picked up a small number of times. V gene TRBV9 combines with J gene TRBJ2-2, with 11 bases aligning to TRBD2. This CDR3 has 19 residues. CDR1 and CDR2 (germline): SGDLS, YYNGEE. Trimming at V came to 4 bases and at J to 2 bases, leaving 13 bases not matched to a gene. The CDR3 loop is CASSTYGASGGLNTGELFF. DNA for the CDR3: TGTGCCAGCAGCACCTATGGGGCTAGCGGGGGGTTAAACACCGGGGAGCTGTTTTTT.

This clonotype has at least ten counts. Written as DNA, the CDR3 is TGCAGCGTTTATGCGGGGCTAGCGGGCACCGGGGAGCTGTTTTTT. This gives the protein CSVYAGLAGTGELFF. The chain recombines TRBV29-1 with TRBJ2-2; 8 positions agree with TRBD2. The CDR3 extends over 15 amino acids. CDR1 SQVTM and CDR2 ANQGSEA come from the germline V gene. Losses at the gene ends were 5 bases for V and 4 bases for J; bases not matched to a gene: 9.